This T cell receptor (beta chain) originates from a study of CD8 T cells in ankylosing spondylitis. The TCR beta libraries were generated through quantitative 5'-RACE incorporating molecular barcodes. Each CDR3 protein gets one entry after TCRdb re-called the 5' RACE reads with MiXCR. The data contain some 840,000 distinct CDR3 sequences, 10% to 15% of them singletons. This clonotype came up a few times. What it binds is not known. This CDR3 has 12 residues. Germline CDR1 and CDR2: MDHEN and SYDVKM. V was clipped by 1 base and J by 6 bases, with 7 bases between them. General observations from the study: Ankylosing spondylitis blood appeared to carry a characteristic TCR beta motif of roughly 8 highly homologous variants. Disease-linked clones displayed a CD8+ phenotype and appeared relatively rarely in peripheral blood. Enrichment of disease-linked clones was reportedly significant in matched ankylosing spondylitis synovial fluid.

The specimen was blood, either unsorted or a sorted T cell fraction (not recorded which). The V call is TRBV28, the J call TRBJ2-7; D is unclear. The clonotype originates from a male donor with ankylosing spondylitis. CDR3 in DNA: TGTGCCAGCAGTTTATCGATTGGCGAGCAGTACTTC. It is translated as CASSLSIGEQYF.